This T cell receptor (beta chain) is from a study of siplizumab effects on memory and regulatory T cells. The length of the CDR3 is 15 residues. The V gene's germline CDR1 is SGHRS and CDR2 YFSETQ. Only in-frame clones appear in the TCRdb table, and some are missing; sequencing was by immunoSEQ multiplex PCR. The sample comprises some 100,000 clones, about nine tenths of which are singletons, and around 0.15% rests with the top ten. Details on this clone: At one end the junction does not follow the germline gene, possibly because of a read error.

This receptor was identified in a human donor in good health. Sequenced: CD4+ T cells sorted from blood. The chain joins TRBV5-1 to TRBJ2-2, with a tentative D call TRBD2 (6 bases). CDR3 residues: CASSVRGWNAGELFF. CDR3 coding DNA: TGCGCCAGCAGCGTCCGGGGGTGGAACGCCGGGGAGCTGTTTTTT.